This TCR beta chain originates from a study of cytomegalovirus exposure and HLA in healthy donors. Across the study: Around 78 million unique TCR sequences came from HLA-typed donors in an early release. The study placed over 65% of its 350 to 450 genotyped donors in the Caucasian-associated ancestry cluster. Study observations and caveats: As immune exposure information, only CMV serostatus was available.

PCR involved 60 Vbeta and 13 Jbeta primers. The method was immunoSEQ multiplex PCR; TCRdb's version includes in-frame clones alone and lacks a portion of them. The sample has tens of thousands of clones, about 81% seen once. The records do not include a CMV serostatus for this donor. The CDR3 runs 16 residues. Looked up from germline, CDR1 is SGHVS and CDR2 is FNYEAQ. Between the trimmed V and J ends, which lost 6 bases and 1 base, there was a span of 17 bases. For this clone: The antigen is not known.

The chain recombines TRBV7-6 with TRBJ2-3; maybe TRBD1 (6 bases). Input material: PBMCs. The TCR originated in a human donor in good health. CDR3 in DNA: TGTGCCAGCAGTACCCCTAGGGGGAGACGCACAGATACGCAGTATTTT. Its translation is CASSTPRGRRTDTQYF.